This TCR beta chain comes out of a study of siplizumab effects on memory and regulatory T cells. Regarding the study as a whole: Unstimulated subsets were the mapping target of only a minor fraction of alloreactive clones. Some alloreactive sequences were traceable to unstimulated CD4+ memory cells, and siplizumab significantly reduced them.

This table comes from immunoSEQ multiplex PCR, and its TCRdb copy is limited to in-frame clones, with some not included. The sample lists around 99,000 clones, 90% to 95% seen once, with about 0.75% in the top ten. Looked up from germline, CDR1 is MNHEY and CDR2 is SMNVEV (reference sequence). Trimming shortened V by 6 bases and J by 3 bases, and 9 bases separated the two germline ends. The CDR3 consists of 13 residues. Details on this clone: Its matching antigen is unknown.

This sequence was found in a human donor in good health. The rearrangement links TRBV27 to TRBJ2-1, with D possibly TRBD2 on 6 matching bases. Source material: Tregs sorted from blood. The CDR3 reads CASSQTSYNEQFF. The CDR3 bases are TGTGCCAGCAGCCAGACTAGCTACAATGAGCAGTTCTTC.